This TCR beta chain stems from a study of OX40 agonist ivuxolimab in advanced cancers. Study-wide background: One hepatocellular carcinoma and two cutaneous melanoma patients partially responded.

The investigators sampled blood at baseline, at cycle 4 day 1, and at cycle 7 day 1. Concerning this clone: The antigen remains unidentified.

The CDR3 consists of 13 residues. Findings of the study overall: There were, on average, more expanded clones in CD8+ T cells than in CD4+.

Libraries were prepared by immunoSEQ multiplex PCR; TCRdb keeps only in-frame clonotypes and omits some of them. Counted here are about 62,000 clones, about 85% occurring once; the ten biggest clones make up more than 3%. Sequencing was performed on CD4+ or CD8+ T cells sorted from blood, taken in a trial of the OX40 agonist ivuxolimab. This TCR derives from an adult with an advanced solid tumor such as melanoma, head and neck, liver or kidney cancer. This chain uses TRBV21-1 with TRBJ2-7; TRBD2 is taken as the D call from the table, unchecked against the DNA. TRBV21-1 is designated a pseudogene. The CDR3 here is CASSKIVPYEQYF. CDR3 coding DNA: TGTGCCAGCAGCAAAATCGTCCCCTACGAGCAGTACTTC.